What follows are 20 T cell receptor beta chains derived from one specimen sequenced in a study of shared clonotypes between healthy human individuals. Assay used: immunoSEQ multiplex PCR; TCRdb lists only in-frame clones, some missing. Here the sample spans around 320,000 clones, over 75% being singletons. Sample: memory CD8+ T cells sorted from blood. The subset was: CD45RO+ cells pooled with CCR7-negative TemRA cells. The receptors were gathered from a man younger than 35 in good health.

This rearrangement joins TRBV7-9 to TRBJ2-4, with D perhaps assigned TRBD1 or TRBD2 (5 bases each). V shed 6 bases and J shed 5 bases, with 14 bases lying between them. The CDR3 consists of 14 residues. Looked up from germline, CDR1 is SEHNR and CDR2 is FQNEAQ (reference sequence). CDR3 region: CASSPRGGENIQYF. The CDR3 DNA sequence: TGTGCCAGCAGTCCGAGGGGTGGAGAAAACATTCAGTACTTC.

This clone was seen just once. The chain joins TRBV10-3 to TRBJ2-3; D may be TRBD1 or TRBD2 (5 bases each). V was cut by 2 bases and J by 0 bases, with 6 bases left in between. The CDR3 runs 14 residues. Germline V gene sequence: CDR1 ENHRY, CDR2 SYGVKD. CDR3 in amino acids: CAISEGGSTDTQYF. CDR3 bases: TGTGCCATCAGTGAGGGGGGAAGCACAGATACGCAGTATTTT.

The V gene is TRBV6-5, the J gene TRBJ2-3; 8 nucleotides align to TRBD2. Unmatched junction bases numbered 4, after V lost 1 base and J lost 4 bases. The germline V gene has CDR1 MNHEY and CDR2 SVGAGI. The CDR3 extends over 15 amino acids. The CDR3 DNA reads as TGTGCCAGCAGTTACTTCGGGAGGGTCGCAGATACGCAGTATTTT. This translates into CASSYFGRVADTQYF.

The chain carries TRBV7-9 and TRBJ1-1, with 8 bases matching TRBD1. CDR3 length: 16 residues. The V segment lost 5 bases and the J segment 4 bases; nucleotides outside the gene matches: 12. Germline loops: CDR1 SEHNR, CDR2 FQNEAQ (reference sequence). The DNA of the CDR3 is TGTGCCAGCAGCCCACGGACAGGGCGAGGGGCCACTGAAGCTTTCTTT. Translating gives CASSPRTGRGATEAFF.

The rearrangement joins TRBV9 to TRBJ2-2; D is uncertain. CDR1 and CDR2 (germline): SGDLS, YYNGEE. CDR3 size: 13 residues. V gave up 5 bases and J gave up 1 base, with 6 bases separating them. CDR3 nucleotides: TGTGCCAGCAGGCCAGGGAACACCGGGGAGCTGTTTTTT. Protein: CASRPGNTGELFF. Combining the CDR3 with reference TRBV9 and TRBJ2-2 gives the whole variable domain DSGVTQTPKHLITATGQRVTLRCSPRSGDLSVYWYQQSLDQGLQFLIQYYNGEERAKGNILERFSAQQFPDLHSELNLSSLELGDSALYFCASRPGNTGELFFGEGSRLTVL.

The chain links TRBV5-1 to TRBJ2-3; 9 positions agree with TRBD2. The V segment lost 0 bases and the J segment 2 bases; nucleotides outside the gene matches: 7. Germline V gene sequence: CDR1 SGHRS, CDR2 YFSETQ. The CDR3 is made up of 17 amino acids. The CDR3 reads CASSLAPTSGYTDTQYF. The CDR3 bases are TGCGCCAGCAGCTTGGCCCCGACTAGCGGCTACACAGATACGCAGTATTTT.

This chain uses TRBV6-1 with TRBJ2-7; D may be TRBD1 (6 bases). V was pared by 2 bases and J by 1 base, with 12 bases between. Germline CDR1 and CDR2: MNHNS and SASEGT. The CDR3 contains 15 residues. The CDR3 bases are TGTGCCAGCAGTGAAAGGGGGACCGAATCCTACGAGCAGTACTTC. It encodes CASSERGTESYEQYF.

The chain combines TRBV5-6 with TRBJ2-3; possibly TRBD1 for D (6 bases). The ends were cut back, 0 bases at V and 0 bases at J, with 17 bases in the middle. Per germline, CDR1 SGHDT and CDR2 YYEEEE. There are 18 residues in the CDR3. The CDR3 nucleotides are TGTGCCAGCAGCTTGGAGTACAGGGCCCTTTCTAGCACAGATACGCAGTATTTT. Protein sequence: CASSLEYRALSSTDTQYF.

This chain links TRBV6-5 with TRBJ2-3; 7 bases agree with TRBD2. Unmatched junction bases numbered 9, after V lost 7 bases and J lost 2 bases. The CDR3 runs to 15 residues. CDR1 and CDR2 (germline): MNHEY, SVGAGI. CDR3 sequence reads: CASTPGRESTDTQYF. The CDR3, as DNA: TGTGCCAGCACCCCCGGGCGGGAGTCCACAGATACGCAGTATTTT.

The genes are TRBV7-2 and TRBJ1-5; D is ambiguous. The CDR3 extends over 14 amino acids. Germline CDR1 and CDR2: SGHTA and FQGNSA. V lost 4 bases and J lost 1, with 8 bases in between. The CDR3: CASSWTASNQPQHF. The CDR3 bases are TGTGCCAGCAGCTGGACGGCGAGCAATCAGCCCCAGCATTTT.

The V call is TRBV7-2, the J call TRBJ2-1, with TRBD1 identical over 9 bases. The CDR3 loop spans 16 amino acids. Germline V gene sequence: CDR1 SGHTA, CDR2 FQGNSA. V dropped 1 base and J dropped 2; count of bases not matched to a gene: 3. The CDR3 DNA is TGTGCCAGCAGCTTAGAGGGGACAGGGACCTACAATGAGCAGTTCTTC. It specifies CASSLEGTGTYNEQFF.

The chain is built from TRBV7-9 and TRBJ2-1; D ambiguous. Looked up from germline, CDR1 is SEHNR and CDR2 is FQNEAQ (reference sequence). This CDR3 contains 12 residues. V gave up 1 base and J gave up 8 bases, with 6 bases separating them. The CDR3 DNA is TGTGCCAGCAGCTTAGGTCAGGATGAGCAGTTCTTC. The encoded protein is CASSLGQDEQFF.

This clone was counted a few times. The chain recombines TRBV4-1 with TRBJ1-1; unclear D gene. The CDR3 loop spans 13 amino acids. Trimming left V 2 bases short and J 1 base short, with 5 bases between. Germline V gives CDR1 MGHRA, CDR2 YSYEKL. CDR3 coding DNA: TGCGCCAGCAGCCAAACTACGAACACTGAAGCTTTCTTT. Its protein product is CASSQTTNTEAFF.

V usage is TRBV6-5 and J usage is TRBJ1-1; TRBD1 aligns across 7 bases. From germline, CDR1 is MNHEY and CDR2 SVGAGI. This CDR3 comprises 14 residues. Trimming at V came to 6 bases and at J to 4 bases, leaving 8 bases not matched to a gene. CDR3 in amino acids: CASRPRGEGTEAFF. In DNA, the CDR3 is TGTGCCAGCAGACCCAGGGGGGAGGGCACTGAAGCTTTCTTT.

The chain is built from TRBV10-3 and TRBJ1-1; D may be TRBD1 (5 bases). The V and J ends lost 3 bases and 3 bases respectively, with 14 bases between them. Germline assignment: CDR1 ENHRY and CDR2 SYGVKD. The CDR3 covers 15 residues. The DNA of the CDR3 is TGTGCCATCAGTGACCCCAGGTGGGGGTACACTGAAGCTTTCTTT. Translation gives CAISDPRWGYTEAFF.

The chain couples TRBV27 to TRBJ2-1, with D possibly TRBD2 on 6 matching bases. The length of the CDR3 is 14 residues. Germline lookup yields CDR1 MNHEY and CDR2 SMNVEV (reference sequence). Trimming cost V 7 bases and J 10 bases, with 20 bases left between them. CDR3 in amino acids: CASTPHSGEREQFF. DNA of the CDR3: TGTGCCAGCACCCCTCATTCGGGGGAGCGGGAGCAGTTCTTC.

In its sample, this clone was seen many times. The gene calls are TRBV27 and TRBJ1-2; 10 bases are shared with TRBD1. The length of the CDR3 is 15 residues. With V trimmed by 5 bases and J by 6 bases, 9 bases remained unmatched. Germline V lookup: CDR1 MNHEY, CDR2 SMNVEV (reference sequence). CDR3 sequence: CASSPLSDRGNGYTF. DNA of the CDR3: TGTGCCAGCAGTCCACTTTCGGACAGGGGGAATGGCTACACCTTC.

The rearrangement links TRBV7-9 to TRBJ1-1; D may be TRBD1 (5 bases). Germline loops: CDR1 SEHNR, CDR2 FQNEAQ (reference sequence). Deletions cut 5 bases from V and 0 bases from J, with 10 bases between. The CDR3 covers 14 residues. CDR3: CASSGPDMNTEAFF. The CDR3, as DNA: TGTGCCAGCAGCGGCCCGGACATGAACACTGAAGCTTTCTTT.

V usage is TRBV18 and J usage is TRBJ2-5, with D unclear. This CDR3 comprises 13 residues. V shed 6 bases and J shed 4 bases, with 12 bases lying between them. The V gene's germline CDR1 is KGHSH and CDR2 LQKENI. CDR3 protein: CASSAGSGETQYF. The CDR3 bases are TGTGCCAGCTCTGCAGGATCCGGAGAGACCCAGTACTTC.

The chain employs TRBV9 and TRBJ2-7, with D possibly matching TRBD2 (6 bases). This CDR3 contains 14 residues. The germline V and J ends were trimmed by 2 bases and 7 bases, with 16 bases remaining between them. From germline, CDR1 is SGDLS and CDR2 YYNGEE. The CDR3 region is CASSVSGAQGEQYF. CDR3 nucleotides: TGTGCCAGCAGCGTGTCGGGAGCCCAAGGAGAGCAGTACTTC.